A selection of T cell receptor beta chains follows, all from one sample in a study of blood T cell repertoires in COVID-19. Using immunoSEQ multiplex PCR, the repertoire was profiled, and TCRdb retains in-frame clones only, with some absent. In the table there are around 130,000 clones, roughly 90% of which are singletons. The sample was peripheral blood. These receptors all stem from a man in his 60s with COVID-19, enrolled during active disease. The CDR3 runs from the conserved cysteine through the conserved F or W. Each record gives: D gene, V gene, J gene, clone size, CDR3 length, CDR3 protein, CDR3 DNA. D genes are given only for firm matches. A row's size may be missing; if present it is once, few, many or a size class.

d_call: .
v_call: TRBV4-1
j_call: TRBJ2-5
clone_size: .
cdr3_length: 16
cdr3_aa: CASSQRRMENQETQYF
cdr3_nt: TGCGCCAGCAGCCAAAGGCGCATGGAGAACCAAGAGACCCAGTACTTC

d_call: TRBD1
v_call: TRBV4-1
j_call: TRBJ2-7
clone_size: .
cdr3_length: 15
cdr3_aa: CASSPTRDRDLEQYF
cdr3_nt: TGCGCCAGCAGCCCTACCCGGGACAGGGATCTCGAGCAGTACTTC

d_call: TRBD1
v_call: TRBV7-9
j_call: TRBJ1-1
clone_size: .
cdr3_length: 17
cdr3_aa: CASQHRGTEVANTEAFF
cdr3_nt: TGTGCCAGTCAACACCGGGGGACAGAAGTGGCCAACACTGAAGCTTTCTTT

d_call: TRBD1
v_call: TRBV28
j_call: TRBJ1-1
clone_size: .
cdr3_length: 13
cdr3_aa: CASRARGRTEAFF
cdr3_nt: TGTGCCAGCAGGGCCAGGGGGCGAACTGAAGCTTTCTTT

d_call: TRBD1
v_call: TRBV7-2
j_call: TRBJ2-5
clone_size: .
cdr3_length: 13
cdr3_aa: CASSSQGRETQYF
cdr3_nt: TGTGCCAGCAGCTCACAGGGGCGAGAGACCCAGTACTTC

d_call: .
v_call: TRBV11-2
j_call: TRBJ2-4
clone_size: once
cdr3_length: 15
cdr3_aa: CASSLVGLAKNIQYF
cdr3_nt: TGTGCCAGCAGCTTAGTGGGACTAGCCAAAAACATTCAGTACTTC

d_call: TRBD1
v_call: TRBV9
j_call: TRBJ2-3
clone_size: .
cdr3_length: 15
cdr3_aa: CASSVRGGGADTQYF
cdr3_nt: TGTGCCAGCAGCGTACGAGGGGGCGGCGCAGATACGCAGTATTTT

d_call: TRBD2
v_call: TRBV2
j_call: TRBJ2-7
clone_size: few
cdr3_length: 13
cdr3_aa: CASKTGGRYEQYF
cdr3_nt: TGTGCCAGCAAGACTGGCGGGAGGTACGAGCAGTACTTC

d_call: .
v_call: TRBV28
j_call: TRBJ1-2
clone_size: .
cdr3_length: 14
cdr3_aa: CASSLRSSISTGTF
cdr3_nt: TGTGCCAGCAGTCTCCGATCGTCTATTTCGACAGGAACCTTC

d_call: .
v_call: TRBV7-3
j_call: TRBJ2-7
clone_size: .
cdr3_length: 14
cdr3_aa: CASSPGVVSYEQYF
cdr3_nt: TGTGCCAGCAGCCCAGGGGTTGTGTCCTACGAGCAGTACTTC

d_call: .
v_call: TRBV9
j_call: TRBJ2-5
clone_size: .
cdr3_length: 14
cdr3_aa: CASSVAGERETQYF
cdr3_nt: TGTGCCAGCAGCGTAGCAGGGGAGAGGGAGACCCAGTACTTC

d_call: .
v_call: TRBV29-1
j_call: TRBJ1-1
clone_size: .
cdr3_length: 12
cdr3_aa: CSVEQGTTEAFF
cdr3_nt: TGCAGCGTTGAACAGGGAACGACTGAAGCTTTCTTT

d_call: .
v_call: TRBV7-8
j_call: TRBJ1-5
clone_size: .
cdr3_length: 13
cdr3_aa: CASSLGEYQPQHF
cdr3_nt: TGTGCCAGCAGCTTAGGAGAATATCAGCCCCAGCATTTT

d_call: .
v_call: TRBV28
j_call: TRBJ2-7
clone_size: .
cdr3_length: 14
cdr3_aa: CASSLSQATYEQYF
cdr3_nt: TGTGCCAGCAGTTTGTCACAGGCTACCTACGAGCAGTACTTC

d_call: .
v_call: TRBV4-1
j_call: TRBJ2-1
clone_size: .
cdr3_length: 13
cdr3_aa: CASSQEGGLEQFF
cdr3_nt: TGCGCCAGCAGCCAAGAAGGAGGGCTAGAGCAGTTCTTC

d_call: TRBD1
v_call: TRBV11-2
j_call: TRBJ1-2
clone_size: few
cdr3_length: 15
cdr3_aa: CASSSVTGPTSGYTF
cdr3_nt: TGTGCCAGCAGCTCGGTGACAGGGCCTACTTCTGGCTACACCTTC

d_call: TRBD1
v_call: TRBV24-1
j_call: TRBJ2-1
clone_size: .
cdr3_length: 15
cdr3_aa: CATSDPGQGTGEQFF
cdr3_nt: TGTGCCACCAGTGATCCCGGACAGGGGACCGGTGAGCAGTTCTTC

d_call: .
v_call: TRBV7-3
j_call: TRBJ1-2
clone_size: .
cdr3_length: 16
cdr3_aa: CASSYPTGKSNYGYTF
cdr3_nt: TGTGCCAGCAGCTATCCGACAGGTAAGAGTAACTATGGCTACACCTTC

d_call: TRBD1
v_call: TRBV19
j_call: TRBJ2-7
clone_size: .
cdr3_length: 16
cdr3_aa: CASSMGQGLSSYEQYF
cdr3_nt: TGTGCCAGTAGTATGGGACAGGGTCTCTCCTCCTACGAGCAGTACTTC

d_call: .
v_call: TRBV5-1
j_call: TRBJ1-3
clone_size: .
cdr3_length: 14
cdr3_aa: CASSRTVSGNTIYF
cdr3_nt: TGCGCCAGCAGCCGGACAGTCTCTGGAAACACCATATATTTT

d_call: TRBD1
v_call: TRBV7-2
j_call: TRBJ2-7
clone_size: .
cdr3_length: 13
cdr3_aa: CASSLAQGDEQYF
cdr3_nt: TGTGCCAGCAGCTTAGCACAGGGGGACGAGCAGTACTTC

d_call: TRBD1
v_call: TRBV5-1
j_call: TRBJ2-2
clone_size: .
cdr3_length: 17
cdr3_aa: CASSLEPSGQGTGELFF
cdr3_nt: TGCGCCAGCAGCTTAGAGCCCTCGGGACAGGGCACCGGGGAGCTGTTTTTT

d_call: .
v_call: TRBV10-1
j_call: TRBJ2-5
clone_size: .
cdr3_length: 13
cdr3_aa: CASKWGRGETQYF
cdr3_nt: TGCGCCAGCAAATGGGGCCGGGGGGAGACCCAGTACTTC

d_call: .
v_call: TRBV3-1/TRBV3-2
j_call: TRBJ1-3
clone_size: .
cdr3_length: 12
cdr3_aa: CASSLTGNTIYF
cdr3_nt: TGTGCCAGCAGCCTCACAGGAAACACCATATATTTT

d_call: .
v_call: TRBV10-3
j_call: TRBJ2-5
clone_size: once
cdr3_length: 14
cdr3_aa: CAISELAGQETQYF
cdr3_nt: TGTGCCATCAGTGAGTTGGCAGGGCAAGAGACCCAGTACTTC

d_call: .
v_call: TRBV7-2
j_call: TRBJ1-2
clone_size: .
cdr3_length: 15
cdr3_aa: CASSLSAGANYGYTF
cdr3_nt: TGTGCCAGCAGCTTATCGGCGGGGGCGAACTATGGCTACACCTTC